These 18 T cell receptor beta chains came from one sample sequenced in a study of blood T cell repertoires in COVID-19. TCRdb's copy holds only in-frame clones and misses some; the assay was immunoSEQ multiplex PCR. The sample holds 150,000 or so clones, roughly four fifths seen once. Sequencing used peripheral blood. The receptor source for this set is a human donor in a cohort sampled during active COVID-19.

This rearrangement joins TRBV5-5 to TRBJ2-2; D possibly corresponds to TRBD1 (6 bases). The CDR3 is 14 amino acids. V shed 3 bases and J shed 7 bases, with 13 bases lying between them. Germline V gene data show CDR1 as SGHKS and CDR2 as YYEKEE (reference sequence). In nucleotides, the CDR3 is TGTGCCAGCAGCTATTCGGGGACAAGCGGGGAGCTGTTTTTT. This sequence encodes CASSYSGTSGELFF.

This clone came up once. The rearrangement links TRBV15 to TRBJ2-1, with 7 bases matching TRBD1. The CDR3 covers 14 residues. The V segment lost 6 bases and the J segment 6 bases; nucleotides outside the gene matches: 8. CDR1 is LNHNV, CDR2 YYDKDF, per germline (reference sequence). In DNA, the CDR3 is TGTGCCACCAGAATAGGACAGGTCGTCAATGAGCAGTTCTTC. It encodes CATRIGQVVNEQFF.

V is TRBV5-1 and J is TRBJ2-1, with D maybe TRBD1 (6 bases). The CDR3 consists of 13 residues. Trimming cost V 5 bases and J 7 bases, with 13 bases left between them. Germline CDR1 SGHRS, CDR2 YFSETQ. The CDR3 DNA reads as TGCGCCAGCAGTTCAGGGGAGAGGAATGAGCAGTTCTTC. Amino acids: CASSSGERNEQFF.

V and J are TRBV6-2 or TRBV6-3 and TRBJ2-1; 7 bases agree with TRBD2. The CDR3 consists of 15 residues. V was pared by 6 bases and J by 4 bases, with 9 bases of the junction left unmatched. Germline V gives CDR1 MNHEY, CDR2 SVGEGT. The CDR3 DNA sequence: TGTGCCAGCAGCCCTCTGGTGCGGGGGTACAATGAGCAGTTCTTC. As protein: CASSPLVRGYNEQFF.

The rearrangement uses TRBV5-8 and TRBJ1-1; weak D call: TRBD1 (6 bases). V was pared by 5 bases and J by 11 bases, with 19 bases between. This CDR3 comprises 13 residues. Germline CDR1 SGHTS, CDR2 YDEGEE. The CDR3 is CASRNTGTRVAFF. CDR3 in DNA: TGTGCCAGCAGAAATACAGGGACCCGGGTCGCTTTCTTT.

The chain is built from TRBV18 and TRBJ2-1, with TRBD1 matching 7 bases. The CDR3 runs 17 residues. In germline, CDR1 is KGHSH, CDR2 LQKENI. Trimming removed 0 bases from V and 4 bases from J; junction bases left unmatched: 9. The CDR3 DNA reads TGTGCCAGCTCACCACCGAACCGACAGGGCCCTTACAATGAGCAGTTCTTC. Translated, it gives CASSPPNRQGPYNEQFF.

The chain carries TRBV7-2 and TRBJ2-1, with 10 bases lining up with TRBD2. The CDR3 contains 17 residues. Germline V CDR1 and CDR2: SGHTA, FQGNSA. Germline trimming cut 5 bases from V and 0 bases from J; bases unmatched to any gene: 7. The CDR3 protein is CASSPRTSGTSYNEQFF. As DNA, the CDR3 is TGTGCCAGCAGCCCCCGGACTAGCGGAACCTCCTACAATGAGCAGTTCTTC.

The chain carries TRBV6-4 and TRBJ2-3, with 9 nucleotides matching TRBD2. The V gene end was trimmed by 0 bases and the J gene end by 5 bases; junction bases not matched to a gene: 6. Germline lookup yields CDR1 MRHNA and CDR2 SNTAGT. The CDR3 loop spans 16 amino acids. CDR3 amino acids: CASSDSAGGERDTQYF. Written as DNA, the CDR3 is TGTGCCAGCAGTGACTCGGCGGGAGGGGAGAGAGATACGCAGTATTTT.

The CDR3 is CSVEAGSFTSYNEQFF. DNA of the CDR3: TGCAGCGTTGAAGCGGGATCCTTTACCTCCTACAATGAGCAGTTCTTC. This sequence joins TRBV29-1 and TRBJ2-1; TRBD2 might be the D (5 bases). Germline V gene lookup returns CDR1 SQVTM and CDR2 ANQGSEA. The CDR3 contains 16 residues. V lost 1 base to trimming and J lost 0 bases, with 13 bases between them.

The genes are TRBV6-5 and TRBJ2-2, with 8 bases fitting TRBD2. The CDR3 consists of 13 residues. V shed 6 bases and J 8 bases; nucleotides not matched to a gene: 5. Per the germline V gene, CDR1 is MNHEY and CDR2 is SVGAGI. CDR3 sequence: CASSLEREGELFF. DNA for the CDR3: TGTGCCAGCAGCCTTGAGCGGGAGGGGGAGCTGTTTTTT.

This chain's CDR3 is CASSEALAYQQFF. The DNA for the CDR3 is TGTGCCAGCAGTGAAGCTTTGGCATATCAGCAGTTCTTC. This sequence joins TRBV2 and TRBJ2-1; D not certain. The CDR3 is 13 amino acids. Trimming took 0 bases from V and 11 from J, leaving 11 bases between them. Germline CDR1 SNHLY, CDR2 FYNNEI.

The genes are TRBV5-1 and TRBJ1-1; D call uncertain. V lost 1 base to trimming and J lost 1 base, with 14 bases between them. CDR1 SGHRS and CDR2 YFSETQ come from the germline V gene. The CDR3 length is 16 residues. CDR3 sequence (DNA): TGCGCCAGCAGCTTGAGCGGTGCGACCCAGAACACTGAAGCTTTCTTT. It specifies CASSLSGATQNTEAFF. Full variable domain (rest looked up from reference TRBV5-1 and TRBJ1-1): KAGVTQTPRYLIKTRGQQVTLSCSPISGHRSVSWYQQTPGQGLQFLFEYFSETQRNKGNFPGRFSGRQFSNSRSEMNVSTLELGDSALYLCASSLSGATQNTEAFFGQGTRLTVV.

The chain combines TRBV28 with TRBJ2-1; 13 bases are shared with TRBD2. The CDR3 length is 16 residues. The V and J ends lost 2 bases and 4 bases, in that order; junction bases with no gene match: 2. Germline CDR1 is MDHEN and CDR2 is SYDVKM. CDR3 DNA sequence: TGTGCCAGCAGTTTAGAGACTAGCGGGGGGTACAATGAGCAGTTCTTC. Its protein product is CASSLETSGGYNEQFF. Filled out from reference TRBV28 and TRBJ2-1, the complete variable domain reads DVKVTQSSRYLVKRTGEKVFLECVQDMDHENMFWYRQDPGLGLRLIYFSYDVKMKEKGDIPEGYSVSREKKERFSLILESASTNQTSMYLCASSLETSGGYNEQFFGPGTRLTVL.

The rearrangement uses TRBV11-3 and TRBJ2-4, with D perhaps TRBD1 (6 bases). V dropped 3 bases and J dropped 1 base, with 10 bases sitting between them. The CDR3 totals 15 residues. CDR1 and CDR2 from the germline V gene are SGHNT and YENEEA. CDR3 DNA sequence: TGTGCCAGCAGCTTCAGGGGCAGGGCCAAAAACATTCAGTACTTC. Residues: CASSFRGRAKNIQYF.

The V gene is TRBV19, the J gene TRBJ2-2; 8 bases are shared with TRBD1. CDR1 and CDR2 from the germline V gene are LNHDA and SQIVND (reference sequence). The V gene end was trimmed by 5 bases and the J gene end by 4 bases; junction bases not matched to a gene: 3. This CDR3 region has 14 residues. CDR3 nucleotide sequence: TGTGCCAGTAGTCGACAGGGGATCACCGGGGAGCTGTTTTTT. Translation: CASSRQGITGELFF. The entire variable domain, with the rest obtained from reference TRBV19 and TRBJ2-2, is as follows: DGGITQSPKYLFRKEGQNVTLSCEQNLNHDAMYWYRQDPGQGLRLIYYSQIVNDFQKGDIAEGYSVSREKKESFPLTVTSAQKNPTAFYLCASSRQGITGELFFGEGSRLTVL.

V usage is TRBV7-9 and J usage is TRBJ2-7; 7 nucleotides match TRBD2. The CDR3 extends over 14 amino acids. J gave up 2 bases and V 0 bases, and 1 base lay outside the gene matches. CDR1 SEHNR and CDR2 FQNEAQ come from the germline V gene (reference sequence). The CDR3 DNA sequence: TGTGCCAGCAGCTTAGCGGGAGGGGCCTACGAGCAGTACTTC. It encodes CASSLAGGAYEQYF.

This rearrangement joins TRBV27 to TRBJ1-3, with D tentatively TRBD1 (5 bases). Trimming shortened V by 5 bases and J by 0 bases, and 11 bases separated the two germline ends. There are 15 residues in the CDR3. Germline assignment: CDR1 MNHEY and CDR2 SMNVEV (reference sequence). The CDR3 coding sequence is TGTGCCAGCAGTCGCGCGGGGCTCTCTGGAAACACCATATATTTT. Its translation is CASSRAGLSGNTIYF.

The V call is TRBV11-2, the J call TRBJ2-5; possible D gene TRBD2, 5 bases. There are 15 residues in the CDR3. Germline V gene data show CDR1 as SGHAT and CDR2 as FQNNGV. Trimming stripped 2 bases from V and 5 bases from J, with 15 bases between. For the CDR3, the DNA is TGTGCCAGCAGCTTAATCGGGGAGATGGGGGAGACCCAGTACTTC. It codes for CASSLIGEMGETQYF.